The 32 T cell receptor beta chains given below trace back to one sample, sequenced in a study of blood T cell repertoires in COVID-19. Clones were sequenced by immunoSEQ multiplex PCR, and TCRdb holds only the in-frame ones, with some missing. The table shows 110,000 to 150,000 clones, with roughly four fifths occurring only once. Sequencing was carried out using peripheral blood. The receptors originated from a woman over 75 with acute or convalescent COVID-19.

This rearrangement joins TRBV7-2 to TRBJ2-3, with no clear D. V was shortened by 2 bases and J by 6 bases, with 9 bases between the two germline ends. The CDR3 consists of 13 residues. The germline gives CDR1 SGHTA, CDR2 FQGNSA. As DNA, the CDR3 is TGTGCCAGCAGCTTAAAGCCCCCCGATACGCAGTATTTT. Translating it yields CASSLKPPDTQYF.

The rearrangement joins TRBV4-2 to TRBJ2-3; weak D call: TRBD1 (7 bases). With 2 bases removed from V and 9 bases from J, the gap between germline ends came to 21 bases. CDR1 and CDR2 from the germline V gene are LGHNA and YNFKEQ. The CDR3 is 16 residues long. The CDR3 protein is CASSQRASGGQDTQYF. CDR3 sequence (DNA): TGTGCCAGCAGCCAAAGAGCCTCAGGGGGGCAAGACACGCAGTATTTT.

The V call is TRBV11-2, the J call TRBJ2-5; TRBD2 aligns across 7 bases. Trimming cost V 5 bases and J 2 bases; bases outside gene matches: 20. The CDR3 has 19 amino acids. In germline, CDR1 is SGHAT, CDR2 FQNNGV. The CDR3 spells CASSLISGGRARAQETQYF. The CDR3 DNA is TGTGCCAGCAGCCTGATTTCGGGGGGACGAGCCCGCGCTCAAGAGACCCAGTACTTC.

This clone was observed a handful of times. The CDR3: CASSPWNTEAFF. DNA of the CDR3: TGTGCCAGCAGCCCATGGAACACTGAAGCTTTCTTT. The chain recombines TRBV3-1 (or the pseudogene TRBV3-2) with TRBJ1-1; D is undetermined. Germline V gene data show CDR1 as LGHDT and CDR2 as YNNKEL (reference sequence). The CDR3 totals 12 residues. The V gene lost 4 bases and the J gene lost 1 base, with 4 bases spanning the gap.

The chain couples TRBV9 to TRBJ1-1; D is perhaps TRBD1 (6 bases). Germline V gene data show CDR1 as SGDLS and CDR2 as YYNGEE. The CDR3 totals 13 residues. Trimming left V 0 bases short and J 12 bases short, with 15 bases between. The CDR3 loop reads CASSVGFQGMTFF. The CDR3 DNA sequence: TGTGCCAGCAGCGTAGGCTTTCAGGGGATGACTTTCTTT. Drawing the rest from reference TRBV9 and TRBJ1-1, the complete variable domain is DSGVTQTPKHLITATGQRVTLRCSPRSGDLSVYWYQQSLDQGLQFLIQYYNGEERAKGNILERFSAQQFPDLHSELNLSSLELGDSALYFCASSVGFQGMTFFGQGTRLTVV.

Only one count was recorded for this clone. This chain links TRBV7-9 with TRBJ1-2; D remains unclear. Germline V gene lookup returns CDR1 SEHNR and CDR2 FQNEAQ (reference sequence). There are 11 residues in the CDR3. V was cut by 4 bases and J by 8 bases, with 8 bases left in between. The CDR3 region is CASSYGRGYTF. The DNA for the CDR3 is TGTGCCAGCAGCTACGGTCGAGGCTACACCTTC.

Details on this clone: Sequence at one end of the junction differs from germline and may be a read error. J is TRBJ1-2 and V is TRBV2; D not resolved. The CDR3 length is 14 residues. Germline CDR1 SNHLY, CDR2 FYNNEI. CDR3 sequence (DNA): TGTGCCAGCCGTGAATCCACGGCTAACTATGGCTACACCTTC. It specifies CASRESTANYGYTF.

The chain joins TRBV19 to TRBJ2-1; 10 bases agree with TRBD2. V gave up 7 bases and J gave up 4 bases; unmatched junction bases: 7. The V gene's germline CDR1 is LNHDA and CDR2 SQIVND (reference sequence). The CDR3 spans 15 residues. The CDR3 DNA follows: TGTGCCAGTACCTATGGACTAGCGGAATACAATGAGCAGTTCTTC. Translating it yields CASTYGLAEYNEQFF.

This clone has only one observation. The genes are TRBV30 and TRBJ1-5, with TRBD1 as a possible D gene (5 bases). This CDR3 spans 16 amino acids. CDR1 GTSNPN and CDR2 SVGIG come from the germline V gene (reference sequence). V was trimmed by 1 base and J by 2 bases, leaving 15 bases between them. CDR3 bases: TGTGCCTGGAGTGCACAGGCGGGGTATGGCAATCAGCCCCAGCATTTT. Translated, it gives CAWSAQAGYGNQPQHF.

The V and J genes are TRBV5-1 and TRBJ1-2, with 8 bases matching TRBD1. Losses at the gene ends were 3 bases for V and 3 bases for J; bases not matched to a gene: 7. This CDR3 is built from 15 residues. Germline-derived CDR1 and CDR2 are SGHRS and YFSETQ. The CDR3 loop reads CASSWGTGFYYGYTF. In DNA, the CDR3 is TGCGCCAGCAGCTGGGGGACAGGTTTCTACTATGGCTACACCTTC.

This rearrangement joins TRBV28 to TRBJ2-3; maybe TRBD2 (7 bases). The V end lost 6 bases, the J end lost 4 bases, and 20 bases lay between the germline ends. This CDR3 contains 16 residues. CDR1 and CDR2 from the germline V gene are MDHEN and SYDVKM. CDR3: CASSKGRGRVADTQYF. CDR3 DNA sequence: TGTGCCAGCAGCAAAGGGAGGGGGAGGGTCGCAGATACGCAGTATTTT.

The CDR3 is CASSLGSGGHYNEQFF. The CDR3 DNA reads TGTGCCAGCAGCTTGGGTAGCGGGGGTCATTACAATGAGCAGTTCTTC. The chain couples TRBV5-4 to TRBJ2-1; 9 positions match TRBD2. CDR1 and CDR2 from the germline V gene are SGHNT and YYREEE (reference sequence). This CDR3 has 16 amino acids. J lost 4 bases, V lost 0 bases, and 5 bases had no gene match.

The chain links TRBV2 to TRBJ1-2; 10 positions match TRBD1. The CDR3 runs to 16 residues. Germline lookup yields CDR1 SNHLY and CDR2 FYNNEI. The ends lost 2 bases at V and 8 bases at J; junction bases unmatched: 11. The CDR3 reads CASSERGIGTGDGYTF. The CDR3 DNA reads as TGTGCCAGCAGTGAAAGAGGAATAGGGACAGGGGACGGCTACACCTTC.

This clone turned up a few times. The chain is built from TRBV6-5 and TRBJ1-6, with no clear D. Between the trimmed V and J ends, which lost 2 bases and 4 bases, there was a span of 3 bases. The CDR3 length is 13 residues. Per germline, CDR1 MNHEY and CDR2 SVGAGI. CDR3 loop: CASSYRYNSPLHF. For the CDR3, the DNA is TGTGCCAGCAGTTACCGGTATAATTCACCCCTCCACTTT.

The J gene is TRBJ2-7, the V gene TRBV4-1, with D perhaps matching TRBD1 (6 bases). The ends were cut back, 4 bases at V and 7 bases at J, with 14 bases in the middle. Germline CDR1 MGHRA, CDR2 YSYEKL. The CDR3 is 13 residues long. CDR3 residues: CASSPPDRGEQYF. CDR3 nucleotides: TGCGCCAGCAGCCCCCCGGACAGAGGTGAGCAGTACTTC.

The CDR3 bases are TGTGCCAGCAGCTCGAGTGGGGGGGGAAAGACCCAGTACTTC. Translated, it gives CASSSSGGGKTQYF. The rearrangement uses TRBV3-1 (or the pseudogene TRBV3-2) and TRBJ2-5, with 7 bases lining up with TRBD2. Germline-derived CDR1 and CDR2 are LGHDT and YNNKEL (reference sequence). Trimming removed 5 bases from V and 6 bases from J; junction bases left unmatched: 9. The CDR3 runs to 14 residues.

The rearrangement links TRBV2 to TRBJ1-3, with TRBD1 identical over 9 bases. Germline V lookup: CDR1 SNHLY, CDR2 FYNNEI. The CDR3 runs to 15 residues. The V and J ends lost 6 bases and 3 bases, in that order; junction bases with no gene match: 6. This CDR3 reads CASSADRGNGNTIYF. In DNA form, the CDR3 reads TGTGCCAGCAGCGCCGACAGGGGGAATGGAAACACCATATATTTT.

The CDR3 protein is CASSGTYNYGYTF. For the CDR3, the DNA is TGTGCCAGCAGCGGGACTTATAACTATGGCTACACCTTC. The V call is TRBV13, the J call TRBJ1-2, with TRBD1 as a possible D gene (5 bases). Germline values: CDR1 PRHDT, CDR2 FYEKMQ (reference sequence). The CDR3 is 13 residues long. V was trimmed by 5 bases and J by 1 base, leaving 8 bases between them.

DNA for the CDR3: TGTGCCAGCAGCGTAGCTGGGGTAGGTGGGGCAGTTTCTGGAAACACCATATATTTT. This translates into CASSVAGVGGAVSGNTIYF. This rearrangement joins TRBV9 to TRBJ1-3, with TRBD1 as a possible D gene (5 bases). The CDR3 sequence is 19 residues long. V lost 0 bases and J 1 base, leaving 20 bases between the germline ends. Germline loops: CDR1 SGDLS, CDR2 YYNGEE.

This clone was seen more than once but under ten times. The J gene is TRBJ2-1, the V gene TRBV7-8; D not certain. This CDR3 is 12 amino acids long. V dropped 3 bases and J dropped 9 bases, with 9 bases sitting between them. Germline assignment: CDR1 SGHVS and CDR2 FQNEAQ. CDR3 nucleotide sequence: TGTGCCAGCAGCTTCCCCCAGCGTGAGCAGTTCTTC. This translates into CASSFPQREQFF.

The chain combines TRBV9 with TRBJ2-7; 11 nucleotides align to TRBD1. Germline CDR1 reads SGDLS; CDR2 reads YYNGEE. The CDR3 covers 14 residues. Trimming removed 4 bases from V and 5 bases from J; junction bases left unmatched: 5. The CDR3 nucleotides read TGTGCCAGCAGCCGGACAGGGGGCAGGGACGAGCAGTACTTC. Encoded protein: CASSRTGGRDEQYF.

The CDR3 sequence is CASSPRRYGRLSYEQYF. The DNA for the CDR3 is TGTGCCAGCAGCCCCCGGAGGTACGGGAGGTTATCCTACGAGCAGTACTTC. This chain joins TRBV5-6 and TRBJ2-7, with 7 bases that match TRBD2. CDR1 and CDR2 (germline): SGHDT, YYEEEE. The V and J ends lost 4 bases and 1 base, in that order; junction bases with no gene match: 14. This CDR3 is 17 amino acids long.

In this sample, this clone turned up a few times. The rearrangement joins TRBV2 to TRBJ1-6, with D possibly being TRBD1 (5 bases). The CDR3 has 15 residues. Germline CDR1 is SNHLY and CDR2 is FYNNEI. Trimming pared 3 bases from V and 5 bases from J, leaving 11 bases between. The CDR3 DNA reads TGTGCCAGCAGTGACAGGGCTGGGGATAATTCACCCCTCCACTTT. Translation gives CASSDRAGDNSPLHF. Filled out from reference TRBV2 and TRBJ1-6, the complete variable domain reads EPEVTQTPSHQVTQMGQEVILRCVPISNHLYFYWYRQILGQKVEFLVSFYNNEISEKSEIFDDQFSVERPDGSNFTLKIRSTKLEDSAMYFCASSDRAGDNSPLHFGNGTRLTVT.

This chain uses TRBV5-1 with TRBJ2-7, with TRBD1 matching 7 bases. Unmatched junction bases numbered 7, after V lost 5 bases and J lost 2 bases. The germline V gene encodes CDR1 SGHRS and CDR2 YFSETQ. The CDR3 covers 14 residues. CDR3 DNA: TGCGCCAGCAGTTCACGGGGACAGCCCTACGAGCAGTACTTC. This sequence encodes CASSSRGQPYEQYF.

The chain employs TRBV5-1 and TRBJ2-7; 10 bases fit TRBD2. The CDR3 extends over 16 amino acids. Per the germline V gene, CDR1 is SGHRS and CDR2 is YFSETQ. V was clipped by 5 bases and J by 6 bases; unmatched bases: 14. The CDR3 nucleotides are TGCGCCAGCAGATATAAAGGGACTAGCGATGGGGGCGAGCAGTACTTC. Its protein is CASRYKGTSDGGEQYF.

The V and J genes are TRBV29-1 and TRBJ2-2; TRBD1 matches 7 bases. The J segment lost 4 bases and the V segment lost 5 bases, leaving 7 bases of the junction unmatched. The CDR3 extends over 14 amino acids. Germline CDR1 and CDR2: SQVTM and ANQGSEA. The CDR3 reads CSVWSHRGTGELFF. The CDR3 nucleotides are TGCAGCGTTTGGAGTCACAGGGGCACCGGGGAGCTGTTTTTT.

The gene calls are TRBV9 and TRBJ1-6; no clear D gene. Germline values: CDR1 SGDLS, CDR2 YYNGEE. CDR3 length: 12 amino acids. Trimming took off 4 bases at V and 10 bases at J, with 9 bases between the two ends. This chain's CDR3 is CASSKRGSPLHF. DNA for the CDR3: TGTGCCAGCAGCAAACGGGGATCACCCCTCCACTTT.

The chain links TRBV6-2 or TRBV6-3 to TRBJ2-1; 12 nucleotides line up with TRBD1. The V gene end was trimmed by 4 bases and the J gene end by 7 bases; junction bases not matched to a gene: 5. The CDR3 has 15 residues. Per the germline V gene, CDR1 is MNHEY and CDR2 is SVGEGT. The CDR3 spells CASSLGTGGMNEQFF. The CDR3, as DNA: TGTGCCAGCAGTTTGGGGACAGGGGGCATGAATGAGCAGTTCTTC.

The V gene is TRBV27, the J gene TRBJ2-7; 10 bases line up with TRBD2. This CDR3 is built from 17 residues. In germline, CDR1 is MNHEY, CDR2 SMNVEV (reference sequence). The ends lost 0 bases at V and 3 bases at J; junction bases unmatched: 8. CDR3 protein: CASSLSPPTSGFYEQYF. CDR3 DNA sequence: TGTGCCAGCAGTTTATCCCCGCCGACTAGCGGGTTCTACGAGCAGTACTTC.

This clone was recorded a few times. The chain has TRBV6-2 or TRBV6-3 and TRBJ2-1; 14 positions match TRBD2. CDR1 is MNHEY and CDR2 is SVGEGT in the germline V gene. The ends lost 6 bases at V and 5 bases at J; junction bases unmatched: 6. This CDR3 spans 16 amino acids. In nucleotides, the CDR3 is TGTGCCAGCAGCCGAACGACTAGCGGGGGGGACAATGAGCAGTTCTTC. Its translation is CASSRTTSGGDNEQFF.

The chain combines TRBV4-1 with TRBJ1-1; 10 bases match TRBD1. Germline CDR1 is MGHRA and CDR2 is YSYEKL. The CDR3 length is 15 residues. Trimming removed 5 bases from V and 0 bases from J; junction bases left unmatched: 3. In DNA form, the CDR3 reads TGCGCCAGCAGCTCGGACAGGGGGATGAACACTGAAGCTTTCTTT. This encodes CASSSDRGMNTEAFF.

This rearrangement joins TRBV5-1 to TRBJ2-5, with TRBD2 identical over 11 bases. The CDR3 covers 19 residues. V lost 1 base and J lost 0; bases outside the gene matches: 11. In germline, CDR1 is SGHRS, CDR2 YFSETQ. Here the CDR3 reads CASSLLRTSGRGYQETQYF. CDR3 DNA sequence: TGCGCCAGCAGCTTGTTACGAACTAGCGGGAGAGGATACCAAGAGACCCAGTACTTC.